Below are 5 T cell receptor beta chains sequenced from a single sample in a study of human T cells and chemical hapten exposure. TCRdb analysed the RACE reads with MiXCR anew, one entry per CDR3 protein. Counted here are tens of thousands of distinct CDR3 sequences, approximately 10% occurring once; the ten biggest clones make up around 2.2%. Sample time point: patch test 2, 6 weeks after DPC sensitization. As for treatment: therapeutic diphenylcyclopropenone sensitization with weekly scalp DPC. The material was whole blood, obtained in connection with sensitization to the hapten diphenylcyclopropenone (DPC). The receptor set was obtained from a man aged 35-49 years with alopecia areata. Some clones in this sample may be carry-over from other donors' samples.

The chain combines TRBV6-2 or TRBV6-3 with TRBJ1-1; 9 bases are shared with TRBD1. The CDR3 loop spans 13 amino acids. CDR1 is MNHEY, CDR2 SVGEGT, per germline. The V gene end was trimmed by 10 bases and the J gene end by 2 bases; junction bases not matched to a gene: 5. CDR3 nucleotides: TGTGCCATTCGACAGGGGGGAAACACTGAAGCTTTCTTT. Amino acid sequence: CAIRQGGNTEAFF.

The sample holds a few counts of this clonotype. The genes are TRBV18 and TRBJ1-5; tentative D call: TRBD1 (6 bases). Germline V gives CDR1 KGHSH, CDR2 LQKENI. Deletions cut 9 bases from V and 5 bases from J, with 14 bases between. The CDR3 contains 13 residues. The DNA for the CDR3 is TGTGCCAGTGCCCAGGGGACCGATCAGCCCCAGCATTTT. Its translation is CASAQGTDQPQHF.

The V and J genes are TRBV4-1 and TRBJ2-7, with 7 bases that match TRBD1. V trimming: 1 base; J trimming: 0 bases; junction bases outside the gene matches: 9. The CDR3 consists of 17 residues. Per the germline V gene, CDR1 is MGHRA and CDR2 is YSYEKL. DNA of the CDR3: TGCGCCAGCAGCCAAGCCAGCAGGGGGTTCCACTCCTACGAGCAGTACTTC. Its protein is CASSQASRGFHSYEQYF.

This clonotype has only a few counts. The rearrangement uses TRBV6-5 and TRBJ2-3; a weak D match, TRBD1 (6 bases). The CDR3 length is 12 residues. V dropped 4 bases and J dropped 8 bases, with 10 bases sitting between them. CDR1 and CDR2 from the germline V gene are MNHEY and SVGAGI. The CDR3 DNA is TGTGCCAGCAGTTCGACAGGAGGTACGCAGTATTTT. Translation: CASSSTGGTQYF.

The chain's CDR3 is CSVALPQETQYF. The CDR3 nucleotides are TGCAGCGTTGCGCTACCCCAAGAGACCCAGTACTTC. The chain combines TRBV29-1 with TRBJ2-5, with D unresolved. Germline-derived CDR1 and CDR2 are SQVTM and ANQGSEA. The CDR3 is 12 residues long. The germline V and J ends were trimmed by 4 bases and 1 base, with 7 bases remaining between them.